This TCR beta chain was obtained from a study of CD8+ T cells in alopecia areata. Extracted RNA was reverse transcribed into cDNA, the sequencing template. The method was immunoSEQ multiplex PCR; TCRdb's version includes in-frame clones alone and lacks a portion of them. The table includes 130,000 to 150,000 clones, approximately 51% detected once. The ends were cut back, 0 bases at V and 4 bases at J, with 9 bases in the middle. Germline V gives CDR1 LGHNA, CDR2 YSLEER. The CDR3 runs to 14 residues. This clone has a handful of counts. The sequence came from a human donor with alopecia areata. This chain uses TRBV4-3 with TRBJ2-5, with D perhaps TRBD1 (5 bases). The starting material was CD4+ T cells sorted from blood, obtained at week 0. Here the CDR3 reads CASSQDPQGETQYF. CDR3 bases: TGCGCCAGCAGCCAAGATCCCCAGGGAGAGACCCAGTACTTC.